This T cell receptor (beta chain) stems from a study of cytomegalovirus exposure and HLA in healthy donors. The repertoire was sequenced with immunoSEQ multiplex PCR; TCRdb's copy has only in-frame clones and lacks some. The sample lists fewer than 200,000 clones; around 90% were seen once. Sequencing was performed on PBMCs. The TCR comes from a young woman in good health and CMV-seropositive.

The CDR3 loop reads CASSPGTEYGYTF. The DNA for the CDR3 is TGTGCCAGCAGCCCGGGGACAGAATACGGCTACACCTTC. The V gene is TRBV9, the J gene TRBJ1-2, with 7 bases that match TRBD1. Trimming at V came to 4 bases and at J to 8 bases, leaving 8 bases not matched to a gene. Germline-derived CDR1 and CDR2 are SGDLS and YYNGEE. The CDR3 has 13 residues.